What follows are 5 T cell receptor beta chains derived from one specimen sequenced in a study of blood T cell repertoires in COVID-19. Sequencing was performed with immunoSEQ multiplex PCR; in TCRdb, only in-frame clones are kept and a portion is missing. The table has about 95,000 clones, around 86% seen once. Sample: peripheral blood. These TCRs come from a woman between 65 and 79 years old with acute or convalescent COVID-19.

Only one count was recorded for this clone. The chain combines TRBV4-2 with TRBJ1-4; 7 bases fit TRBD1. V shed 8 bases, J shed 8 bases, and the junction held 8 bases outside the gene matches. From germline, CDR1 is LGHNA and CDR2 YNFKEQ. The CDR3 runs to 13 residues. The CDR3 bases are TGTGCCAGCCGAACGGGGACAGTCGAAAAACTGTTTTTT. Protein product: CASRTGTVEKLFF.

V gene TRBV29-1 combines with J gene TRBJ2-3; 8 bases line up with TRBD2. Germline V lookup: CDR1 SQVTM, CDR2 ANQGSEA. The CDR3 length is 16 residues. Unmatched junction bases numbered 16, after V lost 5 bases and J lost 6 bases. This CDR3 reads CSVTAFSSGSGDTQYF. The CDR3 DNA reads as TGCAGCGTTACCGCATTCTCAAGCGGGAGCGGGGATACGCAGTATTTT.

The V call is TRBV5-1, the J call TRBJ2-1; D possibly corresponds to TRBD1 (7 bases). The CDR3 runs to 15 residues. Trimming pared 4 bases from V and 7 bases from J, leaving 18 bases between. Germline CDR1 is SGHRS and CDR2 is YFSETQ. The CDR3 nucleotides are TGCGCCAGCAGCCCAGGGGGGACGGGGCGGAATGAGCAGTTCTTC. Amino acids: CASSPGGTGRNEQFF.

The CDR3 spells CASSLIPATGLTEAFF. The CDR3 nucleotides are TGCGCCAGCAGCTTGATACCCGCGACAGGGCTAACTGAAGCTTTCTTT. The V and J genes are TRBV5-1 and TRBJ1-1; 7 bases are a match to TRBD1. Germline CDR1 and CDR2: SGHRS and YFSETQ. There are 16 residues in the CDR3. Trimming removed 1 base from V and 5 bases from J; junction bases left unmatched: 11.

This chain joins TRBV4-1 and TRBJ2-5; 9 bases are shared with TRBD1. The CDR3 is 15 residues long. After removal of 1 base from V and 2 bases from J, the junction contained 2 bases not matched to a gene. Germline lookup yields CDR1 MGHRA and CDR2 YSYEKL. CDR3 in DNA: TGCGCCAGCAGCCAAGCCGGGACAGGGCAAGAGACCCAGTACTTC. Protein sequence: CASSQAGTGQETQYF.